Listed below are T cell receptor beta chains from one sample, sequenced in a study of T cells after yellow fever vaccination. TCRdb itself ran the 5' RACE reads through MiXCR, one entry per CDR3 protein. This table has 240,000 or so distinct CDR3 sequences, about 7% appearing once. Sequencing was performed on CD4+ T cells sorted from PBMCs, taken 15 days after the yellow fever booster vaccination. The receptors stem from a young man who received the YFV17D yellow fever vaccine. Each CDR3 is given with its conserved first and last residue. A D gene is named only where the DNA matches it firmly. The size of a clone is reported for some rows only, either as once, few or many, or as a class for expanded clones.

size,J,V,D,DNA,CDR3
few,TRBJ2-3,TRBV5-1,TRBD1,TGCGCCAGCAGGGGACAGGGGAGGACAGATACGCAGTATTTT,CASRGQGRTDTQYF
NA,TRBJ2-1,TRBV10-3,TRBD2,TGTGCCATCAGTGAAAGAATGACTAGCGGGAGTGGCAATGAGCAGTTCTTC,CAISERMTSGSGNEQFF
NA,TRBJ2-1,TRBV30,NA,TGTGCCTGGAGCCTGGGATCCGGGGATGAGCAGTTCTTC,CAWSLGSGDEQFF
few,TRBJ2-5,TRBV20-1,TRBD2,TGCAGTGCTACCCGGGGGGGGGAGACCCAGTACTTC,CSATRGGETQYF
NA,TRBJ1-1,TRBV29-1,NA,TGCAGCGTTGATAGTTGGGGGAACACTGAAGCTTTCTTT,CSVDSWGNTEAFF
NA,TRBJ2-5,TRBV6-5,TRBD1,TGTGCCAGCAGAAGGGACAGGGGGGGGGAGACCCAGTACTTC,CASRRDRGGETQYF
NA,TRBJ1-2,TRBV7-2,NA,TGTGCCAGCGATTGGGGTTCCTCCTATGGCTACACCTTC,CASDWGSSYGYTF
many,TRBJ1-1,TRBV6-1,NA,TGTGCCAGCAGCCGCCGGACAGTTGGGAACACTGAAGCTTTCTTT,CASSRRTVGNTEAFF
many,TRBJ2-3,TRBV24-1,TRBD2,TGTGCCACCAGTGATTTGACTAGCGGGAGCACAGATACGCAGTATTTT,CATSDLTSGSTDTQYF
NA,TRBJ2-1,TRBV19,NA,TGTGCCAGTACCGCCGGACGGGTCTACAATGAGCAGTTCTTC,CASTAGRVYNEQFF
NA,TRBJ1-1,TRBV12-3/TRBV12-4,TRBD1,TGTGCCAGCACCCAGGGGACAGCGGCTTTCTTT,CASTQGTAAFF
NA,TRBJ1-1,TRBV6-5,NA,TGTGCCAGCAAGTTCTCGGAGAACACTGAAGCTTTCTTT,CASKFSENTEAFF
NA,TRBJ2-1,TRBV27,TRBD2,TGTGCCAGCAGTTTATCTAGACTAGCCCGGAATGAGCAGTTCTTC,CASSLSRLARNEQFF
many,TRBJ2-1,TRBV20-1,NA,TGCAGTGCTAGAGACCCCCGGCTTCAATTTATTAACAATGAGCAGTTCTTC,CSARDPRLQFINNEQFF
many,TRBJ2-1,TRBV28,NA,TGTGCCAGCAGTTTCTTGAGGACTTTCAATGAGCAGTTCTTC,CASSFLRTFNEQFF
many,TRBJ2-1,TRBV9,NA,TGTGCCAGCAGCGTAGCCTGGCCCGGGTGGGATGAGCAGTTCTTC,CASSVAWPGWDEQFF
NA,TRBJ2-7,TRBV30,NA,TGTGCCTGGAGCTTCGGCGGATCCTTAGGCGAGCAGTACTTC,CAWSFGGSLGEQYF
few,TRBJ1-3,TRBV15,NA,TGTGCCACCAGCAGAGGAATAGGGACGGGAAACACCATATATTTT,CATSRGIGTGNTIYF
NA,TRBJ2-3,TRBV24-1,NA,TGTGCCACCAGTGATTGGGGGGTCAGCACAGATACGCAGTATTTT,CATSDWGVSTDTQYF
many,TRBJ2-1,TRBV20-1,NA,TGCAGTGCTTCTCCGACAGCCCTGGACAAGGGTGAGCAGTTCTTC,CSASPTALDKGEQFF
NA,TRBJ2-7,TRBV11-2,TRBD2,TGTGCCAGCAGCCCCGGGACTAGCGGGGGGCCTCCCTACGAGCAGTACTTC,CASSPGTSGGPPYEQYF
NA,TRBJ1-2,TRBV7-9,NA,TGTGCCAGCAGTTCTAGTCCGGGGACCGATGGCTACACCTTC,CASSSSPGTDGYTF
few,TRBJ2-1,TRBV10-1,NA,TGCGCCAGCTCACAGGGGGCTAGCGGGAGTTACAATGAGCAGTTCTTC,CASSQGASGSYNEQFF
NA,TRBJ2-1,TRBV20-1,TRBD2,TGCAGTGCTAGAGATAAACTAGCGGGGAAGATCTCCTACAATGAGCAGTTCTTC,CSARDKLAGKISYNEQFF
few,TRBJ2-5,TRBV11-1,TRBD2,TGTGCCAGCAGCTTAGCGAGGCTAGCGGGAGGTTTCAGTTTGGAGACCCAGTACTTC,CASSLARLAGGFSLETQYF
many,TRBJ2-5,TRBV11-2,NA,TGTGCCAGCAGCTTTGGGGGAGAGACCCAGTACTTC,CASSFGGETQYF
NA,TRBJ2-7,TRBV5-1,TRBD1,TGCGCCAGCAGCTGGGGGACAGGGGCTGGCGAGCAGTACTTC,CASSWGTGAGEQYF
few,TRBJ1-1,TRBV18,NA,TGTGCCAGCTCACCTGGGACGGCTATGAACACTGAAGCTTTCTTT,CASSPGTAMNTEAFF
NA,TRBJ2-1,TRBV6-2/TRBV6-3,TRBD1,TGTGCCAGCAGTGCCGGTCACAGGGGGCTCCAGTACAATGAGCAGTTCTTC,CASSAGHRGLQYNEQFF
few,TRBJ2-3,TRBV12-3/TRBV12-4,TRBD2,TGTGCCAGCGGGGTCCAGCGGGAAGCAGATACGCAGTATTTT,CASGVQREADTQYF
few,TRBJ2-7,TRBV20-1,TRBD1,TGCAGTGCTCTGCCCGGGACAGGGTCCCTCGAGCAGTACTTC,CSALPGTGSLEQYF
NA,TRBJ1-5,TRBV6-2/TRBV6-3,NA,TGTGCCAGCAATCCCGCACGTTATAGCAATCAGCCCCAGCATTTT,CASNPARYSNQPQHF
NA,TRBJ1-2,TRBV2,TRBD1,TGTGGCAGGACAGGGGGCAGTGGCTACACCTTC,CGRTGGSGYTF
many,TRBJ1-1,TRBV19,NA,TGTGCCAGCCTGGGACCCATGAACACTGAAGCTTTCTTT,CASLGPMNTEAFF
NA,TRBJ1-5,TRBV7-2,NA,TGTGCCAGCAGCCGTGACCGAAGTCAGCCCCAGCATTTT,CASSRDRSQPQHF
many,TRBJ2-3,TRBV7-3,NA,TGTGCCAGCAGCTTGTGGGAGGCAGATACGCAGTATTTT,CASSLWEADTQYF
few,TRBJ2-2,TRBV28,NA,TGTGCCAGCAGTTTATCCGACATCACCGGGGAGCTGTTTTTT,CASSLSDITGELFF
few,TRBJ1-6,TRBV27,NA,TGTGCCAGCAGTTTGTGGGGGGACTCACCCCTCCACTTT,CASSLWGDSPLHF
few,TRBJ1-1,TRBV14,TRBD1,TGTGCCAGCAGCCAAAAATGGGACAGGAAGTCCCCCAACACTGAAGCTTTCTTT,CASSQKWDRKSPNTEAFF
NA,TRBJ2-2,TRBV7-3,TRBD2,TGTGCCAGCAGCTCGCAGGTGGAGCGGGAGATCACCGGGGAGCTGTTTTTT,CASSSQVEREITGELFF
many,TRBJ2-7,TRBV4-2,TRBD1,TGTGCCAGCAGCCAAGTTGTTTCAGGGGGCAACCCCTACGAGCAGTACTTC,CASSQVVSGGNPYEQYF
NA,TRBJ2-1,TRBV19,TRBD2,TGTGCCAGTAGTGGGCCCGGGACTAGCGGGGGGCGGTTGGAGCAGTTCTTC,CASSGPGTSGGRLEQFF
few,TRBJ2-3,TRBV6-1,NA,TGTGCCAGCAACCGAAGAGGGGGGGGGACAGATACGCAGTATTTT,CASNRRGGGTDTQYF
many,TRBJ2-2,TRBV5-1,NA,TGCGCCAGCAGCTCCGCGAACACCGGGGAGCTGTTTTTT,CASSSANTGELFF
NA,TRBJ2-1,TRBV4-3,NA,TGCGCCAGCAGCCAAGATGTTGCCCGGGAGGAGCAGTTCTTC,CASSQDVAREEQFF
few,TRBJ2-7,TRBV10-3,TRBD1,TGTGCCATCAGCGACAGGGGGCCTACCTACGAGCAGTACTTC,CAISDRGPTYEQYF
many,TRBJ2-7,TRBV20-1,NA,TGCAGTGCGGGATTCCTCGAGCAGTACTTC,CSAGFLEQYF
NA,TRBJ1-3,TRBV20-1,NA,TGCAGTGCTAGCCTTACAGGGACTGGAAACACCATATATTTT,CSASLTGTGNTIYF
NA,TRBJ2-3,TRBV13,TRBD1,TGTGCCAGCAGCCCCCGGACAGGGCCGTTACAGCTTCCAGTCGCTGATACGCAGTATTTT,CASSPRTGPLQLPVADTQYF
NA,TRBJ2-7,TRBV18,NA,TGTGCCAGCTCACAGGGAAGGTCTCCTTCCTACGAGCAGTACTTC,CASSQGRSPSYEQYF